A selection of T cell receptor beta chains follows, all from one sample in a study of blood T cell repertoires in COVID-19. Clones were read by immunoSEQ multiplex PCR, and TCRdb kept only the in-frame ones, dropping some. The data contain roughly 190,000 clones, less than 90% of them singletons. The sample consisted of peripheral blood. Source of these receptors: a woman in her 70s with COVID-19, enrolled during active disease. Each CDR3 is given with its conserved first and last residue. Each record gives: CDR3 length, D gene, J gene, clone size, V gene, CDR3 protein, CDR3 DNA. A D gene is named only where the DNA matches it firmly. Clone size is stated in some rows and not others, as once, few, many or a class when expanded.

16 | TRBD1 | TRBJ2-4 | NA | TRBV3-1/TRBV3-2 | CASRLAGTGAKNIQYF | TGTGCCAGCAGACTGGCTGGGACAGGGGCCAAAAACATTCAGTACTTC
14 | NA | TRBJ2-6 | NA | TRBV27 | CASSVYSGANVLTF | TGTGCCAGCAGTGTGTACTCTGGGGCCAACGTCCTGACTTTC
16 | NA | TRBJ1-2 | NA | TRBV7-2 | CASSANVAVANYGYTF | TGTGCCAGCAGCGCGAACGTGGCGGTAGCTAACTATGGCTACACCTTC
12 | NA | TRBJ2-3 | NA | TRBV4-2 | CASTSQADTQYF | TGTGCCAGCACGTCGCAGGCAGATACGCAGTATTTT
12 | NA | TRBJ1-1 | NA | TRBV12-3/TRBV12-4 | CASSPLETEAFF | TGTGCCAGCAGTCCGCTGGAGACTGAAGCTTTCTTT
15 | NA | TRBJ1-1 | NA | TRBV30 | CAWSVRGTVNTEAFF | TGTGCCTGGAGTGTACGGGGGACGGTGAACACTGAAGCTTTCTTT
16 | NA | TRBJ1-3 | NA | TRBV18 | CASSPQDRFSGNTIYF | TGTGCCAGCTCACCCCAAGACAGGTTCTCTGGAAACACCATATATTTT
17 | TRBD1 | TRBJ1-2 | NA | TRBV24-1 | CATSDRGTGRVNYGYTF | TGTGCCACCAGTGATCGGGGGACAGGGAGAGTTAACTATGGCTACACCTTC
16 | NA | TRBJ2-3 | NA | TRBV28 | CASSPRAPVITDTQYF | TGTGCCAGCAGCCCAAGAGCCCCGGTCATCACAGATACGCAGTATTTT
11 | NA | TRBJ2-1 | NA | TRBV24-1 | CATSGGYEQFF | TGTGCCACCAGTGGAGGGTATGAGCAGTTCTTC
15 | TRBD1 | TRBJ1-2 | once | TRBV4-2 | CASSFPQGEDYGYTF | TGTGCCAGCAGCTTTCCTCAGGGGGAGGACTATGGCTACACCTTC
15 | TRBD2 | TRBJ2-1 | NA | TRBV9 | CASSAGLAGANEQFF | TGTGCCAGCAGCGCGGGACTAGCGGGAGCCAATGAGCAGTTCTTC
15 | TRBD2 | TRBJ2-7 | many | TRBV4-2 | CASSQQAGSSYEQYF | TGTGCCAGCAGCCAACAAGCGGGATCCTCCTACGAGCAGTACTTC
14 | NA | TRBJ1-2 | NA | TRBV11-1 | CASSSSGRRDGYTF | TGTGCCAGCAGCTCCTCCGGGAGAAGGGATGGCTACACCTTC
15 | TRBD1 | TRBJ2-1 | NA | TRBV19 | CASSPTGGKYNEQFF | TGTGCCAGTAGTCCTACAGGGGGGAAGTACAATGAGCAGTTCTTC
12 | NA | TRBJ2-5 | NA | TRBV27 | CANRKSLETQYF | TGTGCCAACCGTAAGAGTTTAGAGACCCAGTACTTC
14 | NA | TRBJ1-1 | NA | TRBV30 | CAWSEGNSNTEAFF | TGTGCCTGGAGTGAGGGGAATTCGAACACTGAAGCTTTCTTT
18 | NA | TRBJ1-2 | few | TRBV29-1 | CSVFQVWQGLSFPYGYTF | TGCAGCGTTTTTCAGGTCTGGCAGGGACTTTCTTTCCCTTATGGCTACACCTTC
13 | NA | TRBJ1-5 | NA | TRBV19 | CASSIDGLQPQHF | TGTGCCAGTAGTATAGACGGACTTCAGCCCCAGCATTTT
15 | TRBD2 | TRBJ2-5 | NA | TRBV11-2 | CASSYQRGSGETQYF | TGTGCCAGCAGCTACCAGCGGGGGTCGGGGGAGACCCAGTACTTC
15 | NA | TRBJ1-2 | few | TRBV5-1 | CASRLQGVGSYGYTF | TGCGCCAGCAGACTGCAGGGTGTCGGTAGCTATGGCTACACCTTC
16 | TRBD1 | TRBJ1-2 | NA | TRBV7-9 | CASSPRDRGLGYGYTF | TGTGCCAGCAGCCCAAGGGACAGGGGGCTTGGCTATGGCTACACCTTC
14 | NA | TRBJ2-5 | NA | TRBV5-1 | CASRVSQSQETQYF | TGCGCCAGCAGGGTCTCACAGAGTCAAGAGACCCAGTACTTC
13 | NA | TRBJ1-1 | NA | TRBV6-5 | CASAIVRDTEAFF | TGTGCCAGCGCGATTGTTCGGGACACTGAAGCTTTCTTT
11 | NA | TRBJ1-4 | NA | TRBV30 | CAWSVTIELFF | TGTGCCTGGAGTGTAACTATAGAACTGTTTTTT
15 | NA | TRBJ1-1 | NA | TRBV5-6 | CASSLVVSQNTEAFF | TGTGCCAGCAGCTTGGTAGTGAGTCAGAACACTGAAGCTTTCTTT
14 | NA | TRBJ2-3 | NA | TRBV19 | CASSDPRRGDTQYF | TGTGCCAGTAGTGACCCAAGAAGGGGAGATACGCAGTATTTT
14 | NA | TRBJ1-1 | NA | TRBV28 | CASSGGDRNTEAFF | TGTGCCAGCAGCGGTGGTGACAGGAACACTGAAGCTTTCTTT
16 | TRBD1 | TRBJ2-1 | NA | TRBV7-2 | CASSLMGTGRYNEQFF | TGTGCCAGCAGCTTAATGGGGACAGGGCGGTACAATGAGCAGTTCTTC
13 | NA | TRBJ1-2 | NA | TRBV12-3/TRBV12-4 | CASSTTGPYGYTF | TGTGCCAGCAGTACGACAGGCCCCTATGGCTACACCTTC
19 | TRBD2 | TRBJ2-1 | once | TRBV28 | CASSQQITGTSGGYNEQFF | TGTGCCAGCAGTCAGCAGATAACCGGGACTAGCGGGGGTTACAATGAGCAGTTCTTC
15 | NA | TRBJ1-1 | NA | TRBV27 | CASSVSSGSNTEAFF | TGTGCCAGCAGTGTAAGCTCAGGGTCGAACACTGAAGCTTTCTTT
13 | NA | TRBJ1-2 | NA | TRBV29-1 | CSVEEVQGFGYTF | TGCAGCGTTGAAGAAGTGCAGGGCTTTGGCTACACCTTC
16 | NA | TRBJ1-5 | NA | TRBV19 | CASRTVGGYSNQPQHF | TGTGCCAGTAGGACAGTCGGGGGATATAGCAATCAGCCCCAGCATTTT
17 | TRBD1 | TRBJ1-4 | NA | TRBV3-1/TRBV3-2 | CASSQGDRGEPNEKLFF | TGTGCCAGCAGCCAAGGGGACAGGGGGGAACCTAATGAAAAACTGTTTTTT
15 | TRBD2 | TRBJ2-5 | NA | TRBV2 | CASSVTSGGKETQYF | TGTGCCAGCAGCGTGACTAGCGGGGGGAAAGAGACCCAGTACTTC
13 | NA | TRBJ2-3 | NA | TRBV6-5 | CASRRTAGDTQYF | TGTGCCAGCCGTAGGACGGCGGGGGATACGCAGTATTTT
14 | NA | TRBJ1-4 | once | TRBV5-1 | CASSLWQGREKLFF | TGCGCCAGCAGCTTGTGGCAGGGTCGTGAAAAACTGTTTTTT
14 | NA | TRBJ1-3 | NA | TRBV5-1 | CASSSGTKGNTIYF | TGCGCCAGCAGCTCTGGGACAAAGGGAAACACCATATATTTT
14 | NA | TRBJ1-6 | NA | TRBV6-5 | CASKRTATNSPLHF | TGTGCCAGCAAACGGACAGCAACCAATTCACCCCTCCACTTT
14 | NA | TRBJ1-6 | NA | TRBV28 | CASSNQGIGSPLHF | TGTGCCAGCAGTAACCAGGGTATTGGTTCACCCCTCCACTTT
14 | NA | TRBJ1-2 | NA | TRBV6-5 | CASSYRGGGYGYTF | TGTGCCAGCAGTTACAGGGGAGGGGGTTATGGCTACACCTTC
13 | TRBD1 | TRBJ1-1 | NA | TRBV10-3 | CAIGQGLNTEAFF | TGTGCCATCGGACAGGGGCTGAACACTGAAGCTTTCTTT
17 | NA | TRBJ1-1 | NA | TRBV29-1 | CSVERPVGGYGRTEAFF | TGCAGCGTTGAGCGGCCTGTGGGGGGTTATGGTAGAACTGAAGCTTTCTTT
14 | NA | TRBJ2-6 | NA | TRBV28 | CASSSGPRANVLTF | TGTGCCAGCAGTTCGGGTCCCCGGGCCAACGTCCTGACTTTC
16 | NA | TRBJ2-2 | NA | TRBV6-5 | CASSYSKLGSSGELFF | TGTGCCAGCAGTTACTCGAAACTGGGGAGCTCCGGGGAGCTGTTTTTT
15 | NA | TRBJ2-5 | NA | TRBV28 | CASSPRQTVQETQYF | TGTGCCAGCAGCCCCCGACAGACGGTCCAAGAGACCCAGTACTTC
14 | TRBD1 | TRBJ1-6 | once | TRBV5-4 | CASSLDRGNSPLHF | TGTGCCAGCAGCTTAGACAGGGGTAATTCACCCCTCCACTTT
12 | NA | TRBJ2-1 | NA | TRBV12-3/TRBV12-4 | CASSPPGLPQFF | TGTGCCAGCAGTCCCCCGGGACTTCCACAGTTCTTC
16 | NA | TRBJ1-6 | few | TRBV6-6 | CASSYPTATYNSPLHF | TGTGCCAGCAGTTACCCGACAGCTACCTATAATTCACCCCTCCACTTT
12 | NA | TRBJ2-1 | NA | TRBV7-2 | CASSATGTEQFF | TGTGCCAGCAGCGCCACAGGGACTGAGCAGTTCTTC
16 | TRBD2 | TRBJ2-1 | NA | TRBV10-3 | CATRGLAGEAYNEQFF | TGTGCCACCCGCGGACTAGCGGGAGAGGCCTACAATGAGCAGTTCTTC
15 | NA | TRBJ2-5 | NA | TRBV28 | CASSLHAGDQETQYF | TGTGCCAGCAGTTTACACGCAGGGGATCAAGAGACCCAGTACTTC
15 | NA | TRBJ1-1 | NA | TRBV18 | CASSPRQGRGTEAFF | TGTGCCAGCTCCCCCAGGCAGGGGCGTGGCACTGAAGCTTTCTTT